Below, 22 T cell receptor beta chains from the same sample are listed, as sequenced in a study of vaccination effects on CD4 cells after COVID-19. Their antigen targets remain unknown. Once cultured for nine to ten days, the cells underwent separation to obtain CD4+ T cells. All participants had two doses of either the BNT162b2 or mRNA-1273 vaccine. The repertoire was sequenced with immunoSEQ multiplex PCR; TCRdb's copy has only in-frame clones and lacks some. The repertoire holds more than 35,000 clones, with around 70% as singletons. This specimen was CD4+ T cells from PBMCs cultured without peptide, taken after COVID-19 vaccination. These receptors were obtained from a human donor who received a COVID-19 vaccine.

J is TRBJ1-2 and V is TRBV11-2; 8 bases are shared with TRBD1. The trim removed 3 bases at V and 1 base at J, leaving 7 bases unmatched. CDR1 is SGHAT and CDR2 is FQNNGV in the germline V gene. The CDR3 runs 16 residues. CDR3 sequence: CASSLVQGAYNYGYTF. The DNA for the CDR3 is TGTGCCAGCAGCTTGGTGCAGGGGGCCTATAACTATGGCTACACCTTC.

The rearrangement uses TRBV5-6 and TRBJ1-1; D gene ambiguous. The length of the CDR3 is 12 residues. Germline V lookup: CDR1 SGHDT, CDR2 YYEEEE. V was cut by 2 bases and J by 11 bases, with 13 bases left in between. The DNA for the CDR3 is TGTGCCAGCAGCTTTGATGGACCCGTCGCTTTCTTT. It encodes CASSFDGPVAFF. Full variable domain (remainder filled in from reference TRBV5-6 and TRBJ1-1): DAGVTQSPTHLIKTRGQQVTLRCSPKSGHDTVSWYQQALGQGPQFIFQYYEEEERQRGNFPDRFSGHQFPNYSSELNVNALLLGDSALYLCASSFDGPVAFFGQGTRLTVV.

The chain carries TRBV29-1 and TRBJ1-1, with D hard to call. V lost 7 bases to trimming and J lost 0 bases, with 12 bases between them. CDR1 and CDR2 (germline): SQVTM, ANQGSEA. CDR3 length: 13 amino acids. Here the CDR3 reads CSGRVRVNTEAFF. CDR3 bases: TGCAGCGGGCGGGTGAGGGTGAACACTGAAGCTTTCTTT.

The genes are TRBV6-5 and TRBJ1-2; D gene ambiguous. This CDR3 comprises 12 residues. The germline gives CDR1 MNHEY, CDR2 SVGAGI. V lost 6 bases and J 5 bases, leaving 10 bases between the germline ends. DNA for the CDR3: TGTGCCAGCAGGAGACTTTCTTATGGCTACACCTTC. Protein sequence: CASRRLSYGYTF.

This chain uses TRBV9 with TRBJ1-6; TRBD1 might be the D (6 bases). Germline V CDR1 and CDR2: SGDLS, YYNGEE. The CDR3 runs 16 residues. V dropped 7 bases and J dropped 4 bases, with 18 bases sitting between them. The CDR3 sequence is CASADSTWYYNSPLHF. CDR3 in DNA: TGTGCCAGCGCGGACAGTACCTGGTATTATAATTCACCCCTCCACTTT.

This rearrangement joins TRBV19 to TRBJ2-4; possibly TRBD1 or TRBD2 for D (5 bases each). The CDR3 sequence is 15 residues long. Germline V gene sequence: CDR1 LNHDA, CDR2 SQIVND (reference sequence). Trimming shortened V by 5 bases and J by 0 bases, and 11 bases separated the two germline ends. This chain's CDR3 is CASSDQGEAKNIQYF. In DNA, the CDR3 is TGTGCCAGTAGTGACCAGGGAGAAGCCAAAAACATTCAGTACTTC.

The rearrangement uses TRBV3-1 (or the pseudogene TRBV3-2) and TRBJ1-4; no reliable D call. Looked up from germline, CDR1 is LGHDT and CDR2 is YNNKEL (reference sequence). V lost 1 base and J 5 bases, leaving 8 bases between the germline ends. CDR3 size: 14 residues. The chain's CDR3 is CASSQVGPNEKLFF. CDR3 coding DNA: TGTGCCAGCAGCCAAGTTGGGCCAAATGAAAAACTGTTTTTT.

This clone came up a few times. This rearrangement joins TRBV9 to TRBJ1-1; D gene ambiguous. The V gene lost 0 bases and the J gene lost 4 bases, with 13 bases spanning the gap. The CDR3 is made up of 15 amino acids. Germline CDR1 reads SGDLS; CDR2 reads YYNGEE. This chain's CDR3 is CASSVATHVGTEAFF. The CDR3 region has the DNA TGTGCCAGCAGCGTAGCGACCCATGTGGGCACTGAAGCTTTCTTT.

The chain carries TRBV11-2 and TRBJ1-3; D is unresolved. This CDR3 has 14 amino acids. CDR1 is SGHAT and CDR2 is FQNNGV in the germline V gene. The V and J ends lost 5 bases and 0 bases respectively, with 8 bases between them. The DNA for the CDR3 is TGTGCCAGCAGCGTAGTGTCCTCTGGAAACACCATATATTTT. Translated: CASSVVSSGNTIYF.

The gene calls are TRBV4-1 and TRBJ1-2, with a possible D match to TRBD1 (5 bases). The CDR3 sequence is 14 residues long. Trimming left V 0 bases short and J 4 bases short, with 9 bases between. CDR1 is MGHRA, CDR2 YSYEKL, per germline. CDR3 region: CASSQEEGTYGYTF. The DNA for the CDR3 is TGCGCCAGCAGCCAAGAGGAAGGGACCTATGGCTACACCTTC.

The chain links TRBV30 to TRBJ1-2; 10 bases agree with TRBD1. J gave up 4 bases and V 3 bases, and 8 bases lay outside the gene matches. Looked up from germline, CDR1 is GTSNPN and CDR2 is SVGIG (reference sequence). This CDR3 has 15 amino acids. The CDR3 reads CAWRLTGTGAYGYTF. The CDR3 DNA reads TGTGCCTGGAGGTTAACGGGGACAGGGGCCTATGGCTACACCTTC.

This clone showed up just a few times. The V call is TRBV9, the J call TRBJ2-5; D unresolved. V lost 0 bases and J lost 1, with 7 bases in between. The CDR3 is made up of 14 amino acids. Germline values: CDR1 SGDLS, CDR2 YYNGEE. The CDR3 protein is CASSVGQIQETQYF. The CDR3 DNA reads TGTGCCAGCAGCGTAGGTCAGATCCAAGAGACCCAGTACTTC.

This clone is judged medium-sized. This chain joins TRBV2 and TRBJ2-7; D is unresolved. The CDR3 loop spans 13 amino acids. CDR1 and CDR2 (germline): SNHLY, FYNNEI. Trimming removed 3 bases from V and 3 bases from J, with 9 bases in between. CDR3: CASSEDHGYEQYF. In DNA, the CDR3 is TGTGCCAGCAGTGAGGATCACGGCTACGAGCAGTACTTC.

The chain has TRBV6-2 or TRBV6-3 and TRBJ1-2, with D possibly matching TRBD1 (6 bases). Germline-derived CDR1 and CDR2 are MNHEY and SVGEGT. The germline V and J ends were trimmed by 7 bases and 4 bases, with 16 bases remaining between them. This CDR3 has 14 amino acids. The CDR3 DNA is TGTGCCAGCACCCCCACGGGGGGCTCCTATGGCTACACCTTC. Translated, it gives CASTPTGGSYGYTF.

The V and J genes are TRBV6-1 and TRBJ2-6, with D tentatively TRBD1 (6 bases). The germline gives CDR1 MNHNS, CDR2 SASEGT. The CDR3 is 16 residues long. The ends were cut back, 2 bases at V and 0 bases at J, with 8 bases in the middle. Written as DNA, the CDR3 is TGTGCCAGCAGTGAATGGACAGACTCTGGGGCCAACGTCCTGACTTTC. As protein: CASSEWTDSGANVLTF.

V and J are TRBV5-1 and TRBJ2-7, with 9 nucleotides matching TRBD1. This CDR3 comprises 16 residues. Germline loops: CDR1 SGHRS, CDR2 YFSETQ. The V segment lost 6 bases and the J segment 6 bases; nucleotides outside the gene matches: 16. CDR3 DNA sequence: TGCGCCAGCATCCCTCAACCGGGACAGGGTACGGGCGAGCAGTACTTC. Translating it yields CASIPQPGQGTGEQYF.

The CDR3 DNA is TGTGCCAGCAGTGAAGGGAACTATGGCTACACCTTC. This gives the protein CASSEGNYGYTF. The chain recombines TRBV6-1 with TRBJ1-2; D is undetermined. Germline assignment: CDR1 MNHNS and CDR2 SASEGT. The V and J ends lost 1 base and 2 bases respectively, with 2 bases between them. The CDR3 has 12 amino acids.

This chain connects TRBV7-6 to TRBJ1-5, with D uncertain. V lost 4 bases, J lost 4 bases, and 8 bases lay in between. Germline V gene data show CDR1 as SGHVS and CDR2 as FNYEAQ. This CDR3 comprises 13 residues. CDR3 DNA sequence: TGTGCCAGCAGCTCCATGGGGAATCAGCCCCAGCATTTT. Protein: CASSSMGNQPQHF.

The chain is built from TRBV12-3 or TRBV12-4 and TRBJ2-5; TRBD2 might be the D (6 bases). This CDR3 is 11 amino acids long. Trimming removed 6 bases at V and 7 bases at J, with 9 bases between. The CDR3 sequence is CASSMGGTQYF. In nucleotides, the CDR3 is TGTGCCAGCAGCATGGGGGGGACCCAGTACTTC.

The chain is built from TRBV19 and TRBJ1-2; maybe TRBD1 (5 bases). This CDR3 is built from 18 residues. From germline, CDR1 is LNHDA and CDR2 SQIVND (reference sequence). V dropped 2 bases and J dropped 8 bases, with 27 bases sitting between them. The CDR3 bases are TGTGCCAGTAGTATATCGATATGGGGCAGGAGAAGACTGGGGGGCTACACCTTC. It specifies CASSISIWGRRRLGGYTF.

The chain combines TRBV6-5 with TRBJ2-5, with D possibly being TRBD1 (5 bases). Germline V lookup: CDR1 MNHEY, CDR2 SVGAGI. CDR3 length equals 14 residues. The V gene lost 6 bases and the J gene lost 0 bases, with 11 bases spanning the gap. CDR3 sequence (DNA): TGTGCCAGCAGCCGAGCAGGGAACCAAGAGACCCAGTACTTC. It translates to CASSRAGNQETQYF.

This clone was detected once. The chain joins TRBV5-6 to TRBJ1-6, with 7 bases fitting TRBD1. Trimming removed 5 bases from V and 7 bases from J; junction bases left unmatched: 6. Germline CDR1 is SGHDT and CDR2 is YYEEEE. The CDR3 runs 14 residues. Here the CDR3 DNA reads TGTGCCAGCAGGTCACAGGGGAGAAATTCACCCCTCCACTTT. Amino acid sequence: CASRSQGRNSPLHF. The whole variable domain, remainder taken from reference TRBV5-6 and TRBJ1-6, is DAGVTQSPTHLIKTRGQQVTLRCSPKSGHDTVSWYQQALGQGPQFIFQYYEEEERQRGNFPDRFSGHQFPNYSSELNVNALLLGDSALYLCASRSQGRNSPLHFGNGTRLTVT.